The present entry profiles one T cell receptor (beta chain) with its context. Profiling relied on immunoSEQ multiplex PCR, and the TCRdb table lists in-frame clones only, not all of them. The sample has over 400,000 clones, approximately 83% seen once; the top ten hold approximately 3.2%. These data originate in a study of blood T cell repertoires in COVID-19. The CDR3 has 13 residues. From germline, CDR1 is SGHRS and CDR2 YFSETQ. V was cut by 5 bases and J by 5 bases, with 13 bases left in between. The material sequenced was peripheral blood. The origin of this receptor is a human donor in a cohort sampled during active COVID-19. The V call is TRBV5-1, the J call TRBJ2-5, with a weak D call TRBD2 (5 bases). The CDR3 coding sequence is TGCGCCAGCAGATCCGTGGGCGGGGAGACCCAGTACTTC. Its protein is CASRSVGGETQYF. Using reference TRBV5-1 and TRBJ2-5 for the parts outside the CDR3, the full variable domain is KAGVTQTPRYLIKTRGQQVTLSCSPISGHRSVSWYQQTPGQGLQFLFEYFSETQRNKGNFPGRFSGRQFSNSRSEMNVSTLELGDSALYLCASRSVGGETQYFGPGTRLLVL.